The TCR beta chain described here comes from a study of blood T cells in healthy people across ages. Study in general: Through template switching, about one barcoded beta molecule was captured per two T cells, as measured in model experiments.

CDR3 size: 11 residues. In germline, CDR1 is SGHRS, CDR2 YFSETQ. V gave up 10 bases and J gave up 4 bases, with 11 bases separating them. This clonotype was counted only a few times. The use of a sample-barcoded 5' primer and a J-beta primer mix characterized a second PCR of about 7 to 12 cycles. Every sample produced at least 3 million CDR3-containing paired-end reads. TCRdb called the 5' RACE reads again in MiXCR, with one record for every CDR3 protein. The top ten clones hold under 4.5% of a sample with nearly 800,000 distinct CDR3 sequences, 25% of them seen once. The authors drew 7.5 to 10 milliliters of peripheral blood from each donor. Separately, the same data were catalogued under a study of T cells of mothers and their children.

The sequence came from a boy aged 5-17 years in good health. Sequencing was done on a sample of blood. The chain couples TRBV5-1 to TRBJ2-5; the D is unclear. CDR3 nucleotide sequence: TGCGCCTGCTCCTTAGGAGAGACCCAGTACTTC. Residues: CACSLGETQYF.